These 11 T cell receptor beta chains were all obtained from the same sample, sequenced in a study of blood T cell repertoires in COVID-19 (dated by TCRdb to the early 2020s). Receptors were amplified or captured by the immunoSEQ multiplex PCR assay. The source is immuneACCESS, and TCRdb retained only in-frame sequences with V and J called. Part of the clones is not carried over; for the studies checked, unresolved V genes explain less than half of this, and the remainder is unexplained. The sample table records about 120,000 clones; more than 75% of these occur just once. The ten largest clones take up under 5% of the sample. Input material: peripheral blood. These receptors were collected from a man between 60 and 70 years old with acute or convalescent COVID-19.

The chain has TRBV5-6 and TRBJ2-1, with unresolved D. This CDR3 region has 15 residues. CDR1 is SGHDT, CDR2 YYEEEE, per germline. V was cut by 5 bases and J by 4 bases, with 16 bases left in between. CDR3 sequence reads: CASSLTREQYNEQFF. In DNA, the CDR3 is TGTGCCAGCAGTCTTACCCGTGAACAATACAATGAGCAGTTCTTC. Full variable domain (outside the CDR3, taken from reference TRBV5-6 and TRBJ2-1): DAGVTQSPTHLIKTRGQQVTLRCSPKSGHDTVSWYQQALGQGPQFIFQYYEEEERQRGNFPDRFSGHQFPNYSSELNVNALLLGDSALYLCASSLTREQYNEQFFGPGTRLTVL.

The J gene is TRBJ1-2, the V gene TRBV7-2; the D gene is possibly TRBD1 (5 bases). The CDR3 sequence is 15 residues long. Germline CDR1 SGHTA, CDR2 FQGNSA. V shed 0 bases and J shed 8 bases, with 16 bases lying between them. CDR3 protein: CASSLAGPGVDGYTF. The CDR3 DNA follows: TGTGCCAGCAGCTTAGCGGGGCCGGGGGTCGACGGCTACACCTTC.

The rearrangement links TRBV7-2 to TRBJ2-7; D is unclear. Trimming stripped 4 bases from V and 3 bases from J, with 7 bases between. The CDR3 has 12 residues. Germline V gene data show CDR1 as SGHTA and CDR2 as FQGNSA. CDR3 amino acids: CASSSSLYEQYF. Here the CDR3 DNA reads TGTGCCAGCAGCTCTTCCCTCTACGAGCAGTACTTC.

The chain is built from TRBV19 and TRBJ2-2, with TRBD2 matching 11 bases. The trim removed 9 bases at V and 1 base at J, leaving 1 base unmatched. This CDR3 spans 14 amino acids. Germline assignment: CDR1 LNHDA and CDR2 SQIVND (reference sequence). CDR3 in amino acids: CASLAGGNTGELFF. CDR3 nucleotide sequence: TGTGCCAGCCTAGCGGGAGGGAACACCGGGGAGCTGTTTTTT.

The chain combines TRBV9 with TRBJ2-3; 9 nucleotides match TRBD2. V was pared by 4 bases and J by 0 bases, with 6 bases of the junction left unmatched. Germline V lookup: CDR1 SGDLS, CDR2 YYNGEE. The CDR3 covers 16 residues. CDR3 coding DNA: TGTGCCAGCAGCTTCGGACTAGCGACTAGCACAGATACGCAGTATTTT. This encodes CASSFGLATSTDTQYF.

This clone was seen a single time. CDR3 amino acids: CASSYSTGGYGYTF. The CDR3 DNA reads TGTGCCAGCAGTTACTCGACAGGGGGATATGGCTACACCTTC. The rearrangement links TRBV6-5 to TRBJ1-2, with 9 bases that match TRBD1. Per the germline V gene, CDR1 is MNHEY and CDR2 is SVGAGI. Trimming cost V 0 bases and J 5 bases; bases outside gene matches: 1. This CDR3 is built from 14 residues.

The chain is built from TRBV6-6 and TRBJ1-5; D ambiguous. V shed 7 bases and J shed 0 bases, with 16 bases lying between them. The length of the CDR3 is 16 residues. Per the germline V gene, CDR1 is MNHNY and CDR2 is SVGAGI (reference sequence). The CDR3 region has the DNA TGTGCCAGCACCCCAGAAGGAGGTTATAGCAATCAGCCCCAGCATTTT. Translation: CASTPEGGYSNQPQHF.

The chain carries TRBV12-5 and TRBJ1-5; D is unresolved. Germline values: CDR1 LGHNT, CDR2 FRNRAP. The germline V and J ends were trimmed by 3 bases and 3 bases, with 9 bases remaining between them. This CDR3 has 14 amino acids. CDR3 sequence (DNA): TGTGCTAGTGGTTTCAGGTTGAACAATCAGCCCCAGCATTTT. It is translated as CASGFRLNNQPQHF.

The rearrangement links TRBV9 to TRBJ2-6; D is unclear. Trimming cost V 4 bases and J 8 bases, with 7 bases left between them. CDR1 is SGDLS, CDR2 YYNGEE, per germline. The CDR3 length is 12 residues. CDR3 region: CASSLPPNVLTF. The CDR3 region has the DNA TGTGCCAGCAGCCTTCCCCCCAACGTCCTGACTTTC.

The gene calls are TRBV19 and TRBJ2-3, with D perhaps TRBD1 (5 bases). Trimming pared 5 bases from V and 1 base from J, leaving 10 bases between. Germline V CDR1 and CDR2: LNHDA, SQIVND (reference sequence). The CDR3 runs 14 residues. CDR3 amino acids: CASSSIQGTDTQYF. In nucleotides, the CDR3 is TGTGCCAGTAGTTCTATACAGGGCACAGATACGCAGTATTTT.

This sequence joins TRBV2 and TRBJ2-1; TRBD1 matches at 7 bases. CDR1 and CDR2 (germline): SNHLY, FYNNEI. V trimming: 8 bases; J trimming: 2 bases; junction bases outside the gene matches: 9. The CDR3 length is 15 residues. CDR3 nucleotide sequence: TGTGCCAGCGGGGGAAGACAGGGACCCTACAATGAGCAGTTCTTC. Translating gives CASGGRQGPYNEQFF.